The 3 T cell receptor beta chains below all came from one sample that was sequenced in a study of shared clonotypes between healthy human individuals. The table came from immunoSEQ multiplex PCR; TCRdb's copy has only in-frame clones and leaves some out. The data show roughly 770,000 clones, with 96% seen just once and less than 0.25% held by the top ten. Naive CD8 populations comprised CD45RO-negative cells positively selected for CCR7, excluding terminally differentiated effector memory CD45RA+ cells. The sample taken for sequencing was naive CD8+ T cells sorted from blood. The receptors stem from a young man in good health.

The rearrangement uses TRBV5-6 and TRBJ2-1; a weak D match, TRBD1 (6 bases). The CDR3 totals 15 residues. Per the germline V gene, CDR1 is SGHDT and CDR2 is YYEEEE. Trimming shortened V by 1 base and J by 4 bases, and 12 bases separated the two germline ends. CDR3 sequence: CASSLSQGLYNEQFF. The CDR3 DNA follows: TGTGCCAGCAGCTTGTCACAGGGATTGTACAATGAGCAGTTCTTC.

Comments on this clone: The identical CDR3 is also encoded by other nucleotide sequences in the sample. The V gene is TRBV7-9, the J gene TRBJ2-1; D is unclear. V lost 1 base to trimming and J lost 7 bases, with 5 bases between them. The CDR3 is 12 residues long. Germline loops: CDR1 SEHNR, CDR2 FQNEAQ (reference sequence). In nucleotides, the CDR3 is TGTGCCAGCAGCTTAGTTAGGAATGAGCAGTTCTTC. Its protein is CASSLVRNEQFF.

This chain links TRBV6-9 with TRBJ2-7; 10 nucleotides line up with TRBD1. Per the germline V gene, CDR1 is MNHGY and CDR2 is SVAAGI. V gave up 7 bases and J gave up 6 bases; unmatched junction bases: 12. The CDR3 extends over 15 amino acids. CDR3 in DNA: TGTGCCAGCACAAAAGGGGACAGGGGAATCTGCGAGCAGTACTTC. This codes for CASTKGDRGICEQYF.